Listed here are 6 T cell receptor beta chains from one sample, sequenced in a study of blood T cell repertoires in COVID-19. Assay used: immunoSEQ multiplex PCR; TCRdb lists only in-frame clones, some missing. This table has approximately 200,000 clones, around nine tenths appearing once. Material: peripheral blood. The origin of the receptors is a man aged 55 to 70 who had recovered from COVID-19.

The CDR3 nucleotides are TGTGCCAGCAGCCAAGATAGGAGGGTAGCGGGTAATGAAAAACTGTTTTTT. The encoded protein is CASSQDRRVAGNEKLFF. The chain joins TRBV4-2 to TRBJ1-4; no firm D call. The germline CDR1 and CDR2 sequences are LGHNA and YNFKEQ. This CDR3 has 17 amino acids. V dropped 0 bases and J dropped 4 bases, with 15 bases sitting between them.

The chain recombines TRBV11-2 with TRBJ2-1; the D gene is possibly TRBD2 (8 bases). The CDR3 spans 18 residues. Germline V lookup: CDR1 SGHAT, CDR2 FQNNGV. Deletions cut 5 bases from V and 7 bases from J, with 27 bases between. CDR3: CASSPLGGGGRRRNEQFF. Here the CDR3 DNA reads TGTGCCAGCAGCCCCCTAGGGGGCGGGGGGAGAAGGAGGAATGAGCAGTTCTTC.

The chain is built from TRBV4-3 and TRBJ1-5, with 8 bases matching TRBD1. Per germline, CDR1 LGHNA and CDR2 YSLEER. The trim removed 3 bases at V and 2 bases at J, leaving 3 bases unmatched. The CDR3 runs to 15 residues. The DNA of the CDR3 is TGCGCCAGCAGCCAGTCGGACAGGGGCAATCAGCCCCAGCATTTT. Translation: CASSQSDRGNQPQHF.

This rearrangement joins TRBV5-8 to TRBJ1-1, with a possible D match to TRBD1 (5 bases). The CDR3 spans 15 residues. Germline CDR1 and CDR2: SGHTS and YDEGEE. Trimming left V 0 bases short and J 1 base short, with 10 bases between. CDR3 in amino acids: CASSLGAGPNTEAFF. CDR3 nucleotides: TGTGCCAGCAGCTTGGGTGCAGGGCCGAACACTGAAGCTTTCTTT.

J is TRBJ2-7 and V is TRBV6-2 or TRBV6-3, with a weak D call TRBD2 (5 bases). V was cut by 3 bases and J by 6 bases, with 12 bases left in between. The CDR3 covers 13 residues. Germline assignment: CDR1 MNHEY and CDR2 SVGEGT. The CDR3 loop is CASSYFGAGEQYF. The CDR3 DNA sequence: TGTGCCAGCAGTTATTTTGGCGCGGGCGAGCAGTACTTC.

The chain carries TRBV25-1 and TRBJ1-4, with TRBD1 matching over 8 bases. Per germline, CDR1 MGHDK and CDR2 SYGVNS. The CDR3 loop spans 16 amino acids. Unmatched junction bases numbered 11, after V lost 0 bases and J lost 11 bases. CDR3 coding DNA: TGTGCCAGCAGTGAATATGCCCAGGGGGCGTTTGAGAAACTGTTTTTT. It is translated as CASSEYAQGAFEKLFF.